Below are 3 T cell receptor beta chains sequenced from a single sample in a study of cytomegalovirus exposure and HLA in healthy donors. Assay: immunoSEQ multiplex PCR; the TCRdb copy retains only in-frame clones and omits some. The table shows 55,000 to 75,000 clones, with nearly 95% occurring only once. Specimen: PBMCs. These receptors came from a man aged 18 to 29 in good health and CMV-seropositive.

The genes are TRBV4-2 and TRBJ1-4, with 10 bases identical to TRBD1. The J segment lost 6 bases and the V segment lost 4 bases, leaving 5 bases of the junction unmatched. CDR3 length: 15 amino acids. Germline CDR1 is LGHNA and CDR2 is YNFKEQ. The CDR3 sequence: CASSPDRGKHEKLFF. The CDR3 DNA reads TGTGCCAGCAGCCCGGACAGGGGGAAGCATGAAAAACTGTTTTTT.

This chain uses TRBV5-1 with TRBJ2-7; D is undetermined. CDR3 length equals 16 residues. Germline V gene data show CDR1 as SGHRS and CDR2 as YFSETQ. Trimming cost V 3 bases and J 4 bases, with 20 bases left between them. The CDR3 sequence is CASSWQPGALKYEQYF. The CDR3 DNA reads as TGCGCCAGCAGCTGGCAGCCTGGAGCGCTGAAGTACGAGCAGTACTTC.

The CDR3 spells CASSKTGWADYEQYF. As DNA, the CDR3 is TGTGCCAGCAGCAAGACAGGATGGGCGGACTACGAGCAGTACTTC. V is TRBV5-5 and J is TRBJ2-7, with D maybe TRBD1 (6 bases). Trimming cost V 4 bases and J 3 bases, with 17 bases left between them. The CDR3 has 15 amino acids. The germline CDR1 and CDR2 sequences are SGHKS and YYEKEE (reference sequence).